This is a list of T cell receptor beta chains from one sample in a study of blood T cell repertoires in COVID-19. TCRdb keeps only in-frame clones here, not all; method: immunoSEQ multiplex PCR. Of about 400,000 clones in the sample, about nine tenths were seen once. Source material: PBMCs or T cells enriched from blood (not recorded which). The receptors derive from a woman aged 25 to 39 who had recovered from COVID-19. Both conserved end residues are part of each CDR3. The D gene is left open where the match is weak. Clone size, where shown, is once, few, many, or a class for clones that have expanded.

D gene	V gene	J gene	clone size	CDR3 protein	CDR3 DNA
NA	TRBV3-1/TRBV3-2	TRBJ1-2	once	CASSQDGGFTF	TGTGCCAGCAGCCAAGACGGGGGGTTCACCTTC
TRBD2	TRBV28	TRBJ2-7	NA	CASSQTSGRFYEQYF	TGTGCCAGCAGTCAAACTAGCGGGAGATTCTACGAGCAGTACTTC
NA	TRBV30	TRBJ1-5	NA	CAWSGSSNQPQHF	TGTGCCTGGAGTGGTAGCAGCAATCAGCCCCAGCATTTT
NA	TRBV21-1	TRBJ1-5	NA	CASSKEAGSRGNQPQHF	TGTGCCAGCAGCAAAGAGGCGGGGAGTAGGGGCAATCAGCCCCAGCATTTT
NA	TRBV5-6	TRBJ2-2	NA	CASTLGASELFF	TGTGCCAGCACCCTGGGGGCTTCAGAGCTGTTTTTT
TRBD1	TRBV2	TRBJ1-6	NA	CASTAEGTAYSPLHF	TGTGCCAGCACTGCAGAAGGGACAGCCTATTCACCCCTCCACTTT
NA	TRBV2	TRBJ1-1	NA	CASNLGLQNTEAFF	TGTGCCAGCAACTTAGGACTTCAGAACACTGAAGCTTTCTTT
NA	TRBV18	TRBJ1-1	NA	CASSTSMGDTEAFF	TGTGCCAGCTCGACAAGTATGGGTGACACTGAAGCTTTCTTT
TRBD1	TRBV6-6	TRBJ1-6	NA	CASSTRQGLTNSPLHF	TGTGCCAGCAGTACCAGACAGGGGCTTACAAATTCACCCCTCCACTTT
NA	TRBV9	TRBJ2-5	NA	CASSVGQGGETQYF	TGTGCCAGCAGCGTAGGGCAGGGAGGAGAGACCCAGTACTTC
TRBD1	TRBV11-2	TRBJ1-5	NA	CASGTDYNQPQHF	TGTGCCAGCGGGACAGATTACAATCAGCCCCAGCATTTT
NA	TRBV5-4	TRBJ2-7	NA	CASSLGRVNEQYF	TGTGCCAGCAGCTTGGGCAGGGTAAACGAGCAGTACTTC
NA	TRBV7-2	TRBJ1-4	once	CASSLRGTINEKLFF	TGTGCCAGCAGCTTAAGAGGGACTATTAATGAAAAACTGTTTTTT
TRBD2	TRBV5-4	TRBJ2-7	NA	CASRNSGTSGSYTYEQYF	TGTGCCAGCAGGAACTCCGGGACTAGCGGCTCATACACCTACGAGCAGTACTTC
NA	TRBV4-1	TRBJ2-7	NA	CASSQYREPPYEQYF	TGCGCCAGCAGCCAATACAGGGAACCTCCCTACGAGCAGTACTTC
NA	TRBV7-3	TRBJ2-3	NA	CASSLRHFTDTQYF	TGTGCCAGCAGCTTGCGACATTTCACAGATACGCAGTATTTT
NA	TRBV7-3	TRBJ1-2	once	CASSSGEGYGYTF	TGTGCCAGCAGCTCAGGGGAGGGCTATGGCTACACCTTC
NA	TRBV7-6	TRBJ1-6	few	CASSLARSGSSYNSPLHF	TGTGCCAGCAGCTTAGCGCGGAGCGGGAGCTCCTATAATTCACCCCTCCACTTT
TRBD1	TRBV11-3	TRBJ2-5	NA	CASSTRQGSRQETQYF	TGTGCCAGCAGCACCCGACAGGGGAGTCGCCAAGAGACCCAGTACTTC
NA	TRBV5-1	TRBJ1-1	NA	CASSWQPGPNTEAFF	TGCGCCAGCAGCTGGCAACCGGGTCCTAACACTGAAGCTTTCTTT
NA	TRBV28	TRBJ2-6	NA	CASTEGGGAGANVLTF	TGTGCCAGCACCGAAGGTGGAGGGGCTGGGGCCAACGTCCTGACTTTC
NA	TRBV30	TRBJ2-7	NA	CAWSFNYEQYF	TGTGCCTGGAGTTTCAACTACGAGCAGTACTTC
TRBD2	TRBV2	TRBJ2-3	NA	CASTDSGTSTDTQYF	TGTGCCAGCACTGATAGCGGGACCAGCACAGATACGCAGTATTTT
NA	TRBV6-5	TRBJ1-3	few	CASSYQGSPGNTIYF	TGTGCCAGCAGTTACCAGGGGTCCCCTGGAAACACCATATATTTT
TRBD2	TRBV7-3	TRBJ2-1	NA	CASSLTSGRMVEQFF	TGTGCCAGCAGCTTAACTAGCGGGAGAATGGTTGAGCAGTTCTTC
NA	TRBV15	TRBJ1-2	NA	CATSRLTANFYGYTF	TGTGCCACCAGCAGGCTGACAGCGAACTTCTATGGCTACACCTTC
TRBD1	TRBV4-1	TRBJ1-2	NA	CASSPSGGQGSFFYGYTF	TGCGCCAGCAGCCCGTCTGGGGGACAGGGCTCTTTTTTTTATGGCTACACCTTC
TRBD2	TRBV4-1	TRBJ2-3	once	CASSRLAGGRDTQYF	TGCGCCAGCAGCAGACTAGCGGGGGGGAGAGATACGCAGTATTTT
TRBD2	TRBV6-1	TRBJ2-7	once	CASSEARLAGGEQYF	TGTGCCAGCAGTGAAGCGCGGCTAGCGGGAGGTGAGCAGTACTTC
TRBD2	TRBV7-3	TRBJ2-1	NA	CASSYSGRNNEQFF	TGTGCCAGCAGTTATAGCGGGAGAAACAATGAGCAGTTCTTC
NA	TRBV28	TRBJ1-6	NA	CASSFGPGKSPLHF	TGTGCCAGCAGTTTCGGCCCGGGGAAGTCACCCCTCCACTTT
NA	TRBV7-9	TRBJ2-2	NA	CASSFTGSNTGELFF	TGTGCCAGCAGCTTCACAGGGTCGAACACCGGGGAGCTGTTTTTT
TRBD1	TRBV5-4	TRBJ2-7	NA	CASSLPAGQGAYEQYF	TGTGCCAGCAGCTTGCCGGCCGGACAGGGGGCCTACGAGCAGTACTTC
NA	TRBV29-1	TRBJ2-3	NA	CSVLSGEKASTDTQYF	TGCAGCGTCCTCAGTGGGGAGAAAGCCTCCACAGATACGCAGTATTTT
NA	TRBV5-4	TRBJ1-1	NA	CASSFPGRPEAFF	TGTGCCAGCAGCTTCCCGGGTAGGCCTGAAGCTTTCTTT
TRBD2	TRBV12-3/TRBV12-4	TRBJ2-1	NA	CASSWSGRYEQFF	TGTGCCAGCAGTTGGAGCGGGAGGTATGAGCAGTTCTTC
NA	TRBV28	TRBJ2-1	NA	CASRDYNEQFF	TGTGCCAGCCGAGACTACAATGAGCAGTTCTTC
TRBD1	TRBV12-5	TRBJ1-4	NA	CASGPGTVKNPTNEKLFF	TGTGCTAGTGGTCCGGGGACAGTTAAAAATCCAACTAATGAAAAACTGTTTTTT
TRBD1	TRBV18	TRBJ1-5	NA	CASSPRTGDQPQHF	TGTGCCAGCTCACCAAGGACAGGGGATCAGCCCCAGCATTTT
TRBD2	TRBV5-1	TRBJ2-7	NA	CASSPHWGGSSYEQYF	TGCGCCAGCAGCCCCCATTGGGGGGGTTCATCCTACGAGCAGTACTTC
TRBD1	TRBV24-1	TRBJ1-1	NA	CATSDPGQGITEAFF	TGTGCCACCAGTGACCCCGGACAGGGAATAACTGAAGCTTTCTTT
NA	TRBV29-1	TRBJ1-2	NA	CSVDRGGGYTF	TGCAGCGTTGACAGGGGTGGTGGCTACACCTTC
NA	TRBV18	TRBJ1-2	NA	CASSPSSGRTTNYGYTF	TGTGCCAGCTCACCCAGTTCGGGCAGGACAACTAACTATGGCTACACCTTC
NA	TRBV27	TRBJ1-1	NA	CASSPLGGNTEAFF	TGTGCCAGCAGTCCCTTGGGGGGTAACACTGAAGCTTTCTTT
TRBD1	TRBV6-5	TRBJ1-2	NA	CASTFRDRGRDGYTF	TGTGCCAGCACTTTTCGGGACAGGGGAAGAGATGGCTACACCTTC
NA	TRBV7-2	TRBJ1-2	NA	CASSPRDVYGYTF	TGTGCCAGCAGCCCCCGGGATGTCTACGGCTACACCTTC
NA	TRBV11-2	TRBJ1-2	few	CASSEGRGGNYGYTF	TGTGCCAGCAGCGAAGGTCGGGGGGGCAACTATGGCTACACCTTC
TRBD1	TRBV24-1	TRBJ1-1	NA	CATSDLTGRLNTEAFF	TGTGCCACCAGTGATCTGACAGGGCGGCTGAACACTGAAGCTTTCTTT
TRBD2	TRBV3-1/TRBV3-2	TRBJ2-7	NA	CASSRYGTSGSYEQYF	TGTGCCAGCAGCCGCTACGGGACTAGCGGATCCTACGAGCAGTACTTC
TRBD1	TRBV28	TRBJ1-2	NA	CASRITGDYGYTF	TGTGCCAGCAGGATAACAGGGGACTATGGCTACACCTTC